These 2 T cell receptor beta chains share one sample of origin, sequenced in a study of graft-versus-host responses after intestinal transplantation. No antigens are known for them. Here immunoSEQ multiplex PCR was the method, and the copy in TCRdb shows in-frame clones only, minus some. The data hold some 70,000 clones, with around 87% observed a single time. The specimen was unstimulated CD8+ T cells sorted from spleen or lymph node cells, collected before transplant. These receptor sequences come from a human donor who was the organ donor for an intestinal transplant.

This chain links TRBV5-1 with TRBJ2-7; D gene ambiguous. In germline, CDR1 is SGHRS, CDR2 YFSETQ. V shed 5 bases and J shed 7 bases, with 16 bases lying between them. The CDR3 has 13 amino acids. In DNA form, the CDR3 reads TGCGCCAGCAGTGGCAGTCCCCTCGAGGAGCAGTACTTC. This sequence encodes CASSGSPLEEQYF.

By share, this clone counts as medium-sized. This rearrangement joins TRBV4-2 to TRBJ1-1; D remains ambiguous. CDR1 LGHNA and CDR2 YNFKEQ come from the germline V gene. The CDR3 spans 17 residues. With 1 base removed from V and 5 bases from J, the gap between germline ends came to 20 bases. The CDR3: CASSQAWTGRVRTEAFF. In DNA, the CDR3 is TGTGCCAGCAGCCAAGCGTGGACCGGCCGGGTAAGAACTGAAGCTTTCTTT.